The sequence of this T cell receptor (beta chain) was determined in a study of CD8+ T cells in alopecia areata (dated by TCRdb to the late 2010s). As for the study more broadly: Treated patients were enrolled in an open-label pilot trial of oral tofacitinib, 5 to 10 mg twice daily, for moderate-to-severe alopecia areata. Tofacitinib was given for 6 to 18 months, followed by 6 months of follow-up off drug to assess delayed response and recurrence. In both human patients and the C3H/HeJ mouse model, the study applied high-throughput TCRbeta sequencing to look at T cell clonal expansion in alopecia areata. In humans, TCRbeta sequencing was performed on scalp tissue and on sorted CD4+ and CD8+ peripheral blood T cells from healthy controls and from patients with patchy or totalis/universalis alopecia areata. Biopsies were taken from tofacitinib-treated patients at baseline and again at 4 and 24 weeks into treatment, and several of those patients also had a later scalp biopsy. Scalp clonality was compared among normal scalp (n=4), patchy alopecia areata scalp (n=8), and alopecia totalis/universalis scalp (n=8). RNA was extracted with the PAXgene miRNA kit for fixed scalp, the miRNeasy kit for PBMCs, and the RNeasy kit for mouse skin. TCRbeta CDR3 regions were amplified by immunoSEQ multiplex PCR using 35 Vbeta forward and 13 Jbeta reverse primers.

Preparation of the library involved the immunoSEQ multiplex PCR assay. RNA was extracted from all samples and reverse transcribed into cDNA as template for TCR sequencing. First-strand cDNA was synthesized with SuperScript III using a 2:1 mix of oligo-dT and random hexamers. A synthetic immune receptor repertoire was used to gauge amplification bias, and whatever bias remained was removed computationally. As for the authors' bioinformatics: Raw reads were preprocessed to remove errors, and CDR3 was defined by IMGT conventions from the conserved cysteine to phenylalanine. Clonality was computed as 1 minus the Shannon entropy, with the entropy normalized by log2 of the number of productive unique TCRs. Scalp TCRbeta sequences were cross-referenced with sorted blood CD4 and CD8 repertoires so that the CD4 or CD8 identity of scalp clones could be inferred. TCRdb took over this immuneACCESS table, retaining in-frame rearrangements with V and J assigned. Such tables are incomplete; in checked studies, under half of the missing clones stem from an unresolved V gene, and the remainder is unexplained. V, J and clone size are taken as reported in that table, and D and trimming were inferred from the DNA itself. The sample includes more than 150,000 clones, with 40% to 65% observed a single time. 15% to 20% of the sample is in the top ten clones.

The paper's findings and limits, for the study overall: Compared with normal scalp, lesional scalp had higher clonality and more expanded CD8+ clones, particularly in alopecia totalis/universalis, a pattern that suggests antigenic drive. Resident alphabeta T cells in normal human skin are also sequenced, complicating scalp TCR repertoire analysis, unlike mouse skin dominated by gammadelta T cells. Compared with mice, TCR sequences shared between patients were less clear, possibly partly because of HLA diversity across the patient population.

Details on this clone: Its antigen specificity is not known. Per-nucleotide qualities are absent, and no much larger clonotype sits a single base away.

The V end gives up 9 bases and the J end 7 bases, leaving 8 bases in the junction not matched to a gene. Via the germline V gene, CDR1 is SGHRS and CDR2 YFSETQ. The CDR3 covers 13 residues, taking in both the cysteine and the phenylalanine. Only the CDR3 DNA stays, 39 bases, in frame from base 1. The time point tag for this specimen amounts to: baseline before oral tofacitinib. From alopecia areata patients, peripheral blood was collected along with lesional scalp punch biopsies. After PBMCs were isolated by density centrifugation and stained for CD3, CD4 and CD8, a FACSAria was used to sort CD4+ and CD8+ T cells.

Material: CD8+ T cells sorted from blood, obtained at week 0. The chain was built from TRBV5-1 and TRBJ2-1; 9 of the junction bases match TRBD2. This TCR came from a human donor with alopecia areata. The nucleotides read TGCGCCACCTCCCCTAGCGGGGTAAATGAGCAGTTCTTC. Its protein reads: CATSPSGVNEQFF.